This T cell receptor beta chain originates from a study of T cells in tumors after PD-1 blockade. In the study overall: Each patient got pembrolizumab 200 mg every 3 weeks or cemiplimab 350 mg every 2 weeks. Peripheral blood samples averaged 36,536 unique clonotypes and more than 100,000 templates. Daily vismodegib 150 mg continued in a subset of anti-PD-1-treated patients.

Overall study results and limits: Blood contained about 44% of the tumor's TCR clonotypes.

This CDR3 spans 14 amino acids. Germline trimming cut 8 bases from V and 3 bases from J; bases unmatched to any gene: 7. Germline V CDR1 and CDR2: LNHDA, SQIVND (reference sequence). The table lists this clone with a few counts. Its antigen remains unknown. Sequencing used immunoSEQ multiplex PCR; TCRdb keeps in-frame clones, though not all of them. This table holds roughly 48,000 clones, 81% found once. The gene calls are TRBV19 and TRBJ1-2; 9 bases map to TRBD1. The TCR comes from a human donor with basal cell carcinoma. The specimen was PBMCs, collected before anti-PD-1 treatment. CDR3 in DNA: TGTGCCAGTGCGGAGGACAGGGGTCACTATGGCTACACCTTC. Translated: CASAEDRGHYGYTF.